This T cell receptor beta chain is drawn from a study of blood T cells in healthy people across ages. Study-level points and caveats: Changes in expanded clonotypes were possibly confounded, as the CMV status of donors was unknown.

Through a sample-barcoded 5' primer and a J-beta primer mix, a second PCR was run for 7 to 11 cycles. TCRdb called the 5' RACE reads again in MiXCR, with one record for every CDR3 protein. The table lists approximately 800,000 distinct CDR3 sequences, roughly 64% of them singletons. Germline loops: CDR1 MNHEY, CDR2 SVGAGI. Deletions cut 2 bases from V and 4 bases from J, with 12 bases between. This CDR3 is 15 amino acids long. About this clonotype: Its antigen is as yet unknown.

Per sample, extraction of total RNA gave at least 5.5 micrograms in every case. The chain uses TRBV6-5 and TRBJ2-1; D call uncertain. Sequencing was performed on blood. The source of this sequence is a man aged 30 to 45 in good health. In DNA, the CDR3 is TGTGCCAGCAGTTACAGGGCTATAACTTACAATGAGCAGTTCTTC. Amino acid sequence: CASSYRAITYNEQFF.